The clone carrying this T cell receptor (beta chain) was seen more than once but under ten times. Its antigen remains unidentified. These data are taken from a study of T-cell memory formation after mild COVID-19. General study findings and limits: Later expanders leaned CD4+, whereas clones that contracted between day 15 and 85 were balanced CD4/CD8. The pre-infection memory compartment contained some responding clones, suggesting cross-reactive memory joined.

CDR3 length: 12 residues. V shed 0 bases and J shed 14 bases, with 12 bases lying between them. The germline V gene encodes CDR1 SGHKS and CDR2 YYEKEE (reference sequence). After 5'RACE with constant-segment primers, TCR alpha and TCR beta cDNA libraries carrying sample barcodes and UMIs were obtained. TCRdb fed the 5' RACE reads into MiXCR, producing one record per CDR3 protein. The sample lists around 310,000 distinct CDR3 sequences, roughly an eighth occurring once. This clonotype was sampled from a man aged 18 to 30 who had mild COVID-19 (a few samples of this study predate the infection). Cell type and time point are not known. Sample: PBMCs or a T cell subset sorted from them (not recorded which). The chain links TRBV5-5 to TRBJ1-5; D ambiguous. The CDR3 reads CASSLGVGGEHF. The CDR3 DNA is TGTGCCAGCAGCTTGGGAGTAGGCGGGGAGCATTTT.